Each of the 26 T cell receptor beta chains below was sequenced from the same sample in a study of T cell changes during pregnancy in multiple sclerosis. Sequenced by immunoSEQ multiplex PCR; TCRdb stores in-frame clones only, minus some. The repertoire holds about 52,000 clones, around 92% seen once, with around 0.74% in the top ten. The sequencing here drew on CD4+ T cells from peripheral blood mononuclear cells, taken in the third trimester of pregnancy. The receptors come from a female donor with multiple sclerosis, enrolled in a pregnancy study.

The chain employs TRBV2 and TRBJ1-2, with TRBD1 matching over 8 bases. After removal of 10 bases from V and 4 bases from J, the junction contained 5 bases not matched to a gene. Germline V gene sequence: CDR1 SNHLY, CDR2 FYNNEI. The CDR3 runs 12 residues. CDR3 sequence reads: CATAGQVYGYTF. In DNA form, the CDR3 reads TGTGCCACCGCGGGACAGGTCTATGGCTACACCTTC.

This clone was recorded once. This chain connects TRBV19 to TRBJ1-1; 11 bases align to TRBD1. V shed 6 bases and J 4 bases; nucleotides not matched to a gene: 16. Germline V gene lookup returns CDR1 LNHDA and CDR2 SQIVND (reference sequence). The CDR3 is 18 residues long. DNA of the CDR3: TGTGCCAGTAGAAGTCCTCGGGACAGGGGGTCTAGTAGCACTGAAGCTTTCTTT. The encoded protein is CASRSPRDRGSSSTEAFF.

The chain carries TRBV19 and TRBJ2-7; D gene uncertain. The CDR3 totals 13 residues. Germline assignment: CDR1 LNHDA and CDR2 SQIVND (reference sequence). The ends were cut back, 2 bases at V and 4 bases at J, with 9 bases in the middle. The CDR3 DNA follows: TGTGCCAGTAGTATAATACACCGATACGAGCAGTACTTC. Protein product: CASSIIHRYEQYF.

This clone was counted a single time. This chain uses TRBV10-3 with TRBJ2-5; TRBD2 aligns across 7 bases. Trimming removed 0 bases from V and 5 bases from J; junction bases left unmatched: 9. The CDR3 is 16 amino acids. Germline-derived CDR1 and CDR2 are ENHRY and SYGVKD. CDR3 bases: TGTGCCATCAGTGAGTCGAGGAGCGGGGCGGGGGAGACCCAGTACTTC. It is translated as CAISESRSGAGETQYF.

The rearrangement uses TRBV2 and TRBJ1-2; D is perhaps TRBD1 (5 bases). Between the trimmed V and J ends, which lost 7 bases and 3 bases, there was a span of 15 bases. The CDR3 extends over 14 amino acids. Germline CDR1 reads SNHLY; CDR2 reads FYNNEI. DNA for the CDR3: TGTGCCAGCACCCGCCCGGGGACTCACTATGGCTACACCTTC. Translation gives CASTRPGTHYGYTF.

The V gene is TRBV7-2, the J gene TRBJ1-4, with 11 bases identical to TRBD1. The germline CDR1 and CDR2 sequences are SGHTA and FQGNSA. This CDR3 has 15 amino acids. Trimming at V came to 0 bases and at J to 7 bases, leaving 1 base not matched to a gene. In nucleotides, the CDR3 is TGTGCCAGCAGCTTAGCGGGGACAGGGGGTGAAAAACTGTTTTTT. As protein: CASSLAGTGGEKLFF.

This rearrangement joins TRBV9 to TRBJ1-1, with D possibly matching TRBD1 (5 bases). V was shortened by 0 bases and J by 0 bases, with 9 bases between the two germline ends. The CDR3 consists of 15 residues. Germline V CDR1 and CDR2: SGDLS, YYNGEE. In DNA form, the CDR3 reads TGTGCCAGCAGCGTAGTTGGGGCCCTGAACACTGAAGCTTTCTTT. Its protein product is CASSVVGALNTEAFF.

This clone was counted a few times. The chain is built from TRBV6-1 and TRBJ1-5, with TRBD1 matching 10 bases. Germline V gene lookup returns CDR1 MNHNS and CDR2 SASEGT. V lost 5 bases and J lost 3; bases outside the gene matches: 4. The CDR3 extends over 15 amino acids. Here the CDR3 DNA reads TGTGCCAGCAGTTGGACAGGGGGTTTCAATCAGCCCCAGCATTTT. This sequence encodes CASSWTGGFNQPQHF.

V is TRBV12-5 and J is TRBJ2-1; 15 bases map to TRBD2. The CDR3 runs 19 residues. Trimming at V came to 0 bases and at J to 7 bases, leaving 10 bases not matched to a gene. Germline V gene data show CDR1 as LGHNT and CDR2 as FRNRAP. The CDR3 sequence: CASGLVGDRTSGGVNEQFF. CDR3 sequence (DNA): TGTGCTAGTGGTTTGGTCGGAGATCGGACTAGCGGGGGGGTGAATGAGCAGTTCTTC.

J is TRBJ2-3 and V is TRBV7-8; weak D call: TRBD1 (5 bases). The ends were cut back, 8 bases at V and 1 base at J, with 19 bases in the middle. CDR1 and CDR2 (germline): SGHVS, FQNEAQ. This CDR3 contains 16 residues. The CDR3 sequence: CASEAGFEGGTDTQYF. Here the CDR3 DNA reads TGTGCCAGCGAGGCCGGGTTTGAAGGGGGCACAGATACGCAGTATTTT.

The chain carries TRBV4-3 and TRBJ1-1; D is uncertain. Germline lookup yields CDR1 LGHNA and CDR2 YSLEER. This CDR3 region has 15 residues. Trimming left V 0 bases short and J 1 base short, with 9 bases between. As DNA, the CDR3 is TGCGCCAGCAGCCAAGATTCCGGGGAGAACACTGAAGCTTTCTTT. Amino acid sequence: CASSQDSGENTEAFF.

This chain connects TRBV9 to TRBJ2-2; the D gene is possibly TRBD2 (6 bases). V dropped 0 bases and J dropped 6 bases, with 9 bases sitting between them. Germline-derived CDR1 and CDR2 are SGDLS and YYNGEE. There are 14 residues in the CDR3. CDR3: CASSVEPGAGELFF. CDR3 nucleotides: TGTGCCAGCAGCGTAGAACCGGGGGCCGGGGAGCTGTTTTTT.

This chain links TRBV5-1 with TRBJ2-3, with TRBD2 matching over 15 bases. Germline V gene data show CDR1 as SGHRS and CDR2 as YFSETQ. V shed 3 bases, J shed 3 bases, and the junction held 11 bases outside the gene matches. The CDR3 length is 19 residues. The CDR3 reads CASSSGLAGGRAETDTQYF. The CDR3 DNA follows: TGCGCCAGCAGCTCCGGACTAGCGGGGGGGCGCGCTGAGACAGATACGCAGTATTTT.

The chain carries TRBV30 and TRBJ1-5, with D possibly being TRBD1 (6 bases). Trimming shortened V by 1 base and J by 5 bases, and 15 bases separated the two germline ends. The CDR3 runs 15 residues. Germline V lookup: CDR1 GTSNPN, CDR2 SVGIG (reference sequence). The CDR3: CAWSGIRGTDQPQHF. The CDR3 DNA reads as TGTGCCTGGAGTGGCATCAGGGGAACGGATCAGCCCCAGCATTTT.

The chain links TRBV18 to TRBJ1-1, with D perhaps matching TRBD1 (6 bases). Germline CDR1 and CDR2: KGHSH and LQKENI. The CDR3 is made up of 13 amino acids. Trimming took 8 bases from V and 0 from J, leaving 10 bases between them. CDR3 sequence reads: CASQDRMNTEAFF. Written as DNA, the CDR3 is TGTGCCAGCCAGGACAGAATGAACACTGAAGCTTTCTTT.

This clone showed up just once. The chain employs TRBV10-3 and TRBJ1-5, with 10 bases fitting TRBD1. Per the germline V gene, CDR1 is ENHRY and CDR2 is SYGVKD. Trimming cost V 10 bases and J 5 bases; bases outside gene matches: 17. This CDR3 region has 17 residues. The CDR3: CATHPGTGVTTYQPQHF. Written as DNA, the CDR3 is TGTGCCACCCACCCCGGGACAGGGGTGACAACCTATCAGCCCCAGCATTTT.

The chain employs TRBV2 and TRBJ2-7; the match to TRBD2 covers 8 bases. The V and J ends lost 6 bases and 1 base, in that order; junction bases with no gene match: 5. The CDR3 covers 14 residues. Looked up from germline, CDR1 is SNHLY and CDR2 is FYNNEI. CDR3 nucleotides: TGTGCCAGCAGGGCAAGCGGGGGATCCTACGAGCAGTACTTC. This sequence encodes CASRASGGSYEQYF.

Only one count was recorded for this clone. The chain combines TRBV2 with TRBJ2-4; the D gene is possibly TRBD1 (6 bases). Germline V gives CDR1 SNHLY, CDR2 FYNNEI. The ends were cut back, 8 bases at V and 11 bases at J, with 19 bases in the middle. The CDR3 runs 13 residues. The CDR3 sequence: CASARQAAPFQYF. CDR3 coding DNA: TGTGCCAGCGCACGACAGGCGGCCCCCTTTCAGTACTTC.

The rearrangement joins TRBV5-1 to TRBJ1-4; D perhaps matches TRBD1 (5 bases). The germline CDR1 and CDR2 sequences are SGHRS and YFSETQ. CDR3 length: 16 residues. V lost 4 bases and J 1 base, leaving 14 bases between the germline ends. The CDR3 DNA reads TGCGCCAGCAGCCGAACCGTCCAGGGAACTAATGAAAAACTGTTTTTT. Translation: CASSRTVQGTNEKLFF.

This clone has a single count. The genes are TRBV10-3 and TRBJ2-5; tentative D call: TRBD2 (5 bases). CDR1 is ENHRY, CDR2 SYGVKD, per germline. The CDR3 has 15 residues. Trimming took 4 bases from V and 2 from J, leaving 14 bases between them. In DNA, the CDR3 is TGTGCCATCAGTGTCGTGGGGTCGGGACAAGAGACCCAGTACTTC. It codes for CAISVVGSGQETQYF.

CDR3 DNA: TGTGCCAGTGGTCAGCGGGTAGAGGAGCAGTACTTC. As protein: CASGQRVEEQYF. The rearrangement links TRBV19 to TRBJ2-7, with D tentatively TRBD2 (6 bases). The CDR3 is 12 amino acids. Trimming removed 8 bases from V and 7 bases from J, with 15 bases in between. Germline-derived CDR1 and CDR2 are LNHDA and SQIVND (reference sequence).

The J gene is TRBJ1-6, the V gene TRBV2, with 8 bases matching TRBD1. CDR1 is SNHLY and CDR2 is FYNNEI in the germline V gene. This CDR3 has 14 amino acids. V trimming: 4 bases; J trimming: 7 bases; junction bases outside the gene matches: 3. The CDR3 coding sequence is TGTGCCAGCAGTGGAGACAGGGGAAATTCACCCCTCCACTTT. Its protein is CASSGDRGNSPLHF.

This sequence joins TRBV5-1 and TRBJ1-5; TRBD1 might be the D (5 bases). V shed 0 bases and J shed 5 bases, with 12 bases lying between them. Per the germline V gene, CDR1 is SGHRS and CDR2 is YFSETQ. The CDR3 length is 15 residues. The CDR3 spells CASSLEGQGYQPQHF. DNA of the CDR3: TGCGCCAGCAGCTTGGAAGGGCAGGGCTATCAGCCCCAGCATTTT. Together with reference TRBV5-1 and TRBJ1-5, the CDR3 gives the full variable domain: KAGVTQTPRYLIKTRGQQVTLSCSPISGHRSVSWYQQTPGQGLQFLFEYFSETQRNKGNFPGRFSGRQFSNSRSEMNVSTLELGDSALYLCASSLEGQGYQPQHFGDGTRLSIL.

V usage is TRBV7-2 and J usage is TRBJ2-7, with 9 bases matching TRBD2. Per germline, CDR1 SGHTA and CDR2 FQGNSA. CDR3 length: 19 amino acids. Trimming cost V 5 bases and J 2 bases; bases outside gene matches: 19. The CDR3 sequence: CASSLIPLFVAGETYEQYF. The CDR3 region has the DNA TGTGCCAGCAGCCTTATTCCCCTGTTCGTAGCGGGGGAGACCTACGAGCAGTACTTC.

The CDR3 sequence: CATSLRSTDTQYF. The CDR3 bases are TGTGCTACTTCCCTCCGATCCACAGATACGCAGTATTTT. The rearrangement joins TRBV7-7 to TRBJ2-3; D uncertain. Germline-derived CDR1 and CDR2 are SSHAT and FNYEAQ (reference sequence). This CDR3 has 13 amino acids.

The V call is TRBV7-2, the J call TRBJ1-4; no clear D. The V gene's germline CDR1 is SGHTA and CDR2 FQGNSA. The CDR3 sequence is 13 residues long. V was clipped by 5 bases and J by 8 bases, with 12 bases between them. CDR3 residues: CASSPQAIEKLFF. Here the CDR3 DNA reads TGTGCCAGCAGCCCCCAGGCCATAGAAAAACTGTTTTTT. The full variable domain, with the rest looked up from reference TRBV7-2 and TRBJ1-4, is GAGVSQSPSNKVTEKGKDVELRCDPISGHTALYWYRQSLGQGLEFLIYFQGNSAPDKSGLPSDRFSAERTGGSVSTLTIQRTQQEDSAVYLCASSPQAIEKLFFGSGTQLSVL.